The rows below give T cell receptor beta chains drawn from one sample of a study of T cells in localized non-small cell lung cancer. The data were produced by immunoSEQ multiplex PCR, yet TCRdb's version contains in-frame clones alone and is incomplete. The sample shows 12,000 or so clones, over 70% of them seen only once. The material sequenced was peripheral blood, taken before any cancer treatment. Receptors originate from a male donor aged 60 or older with stage I lung adenocarcinoma. Both conserved end residues are part of each CDR3. The D gene is left open where the match is weak. Clone size is shown for a subset of rows, as once, few, many or a class of expanded clone.

DNA,CDR3,V,length,J,size,D
TGTGCCTGGAGTGCTTTAAGACAGGGAAGTTCCGGGGAGCTGTTTTTT,CAWSALRQGSSGELFF,TRBV30,16,TRBJ2-2,-,TRBD1
TGTGCCAGCAGCCGATTTTCGGGGGCCGTGGGGGAGCAGTACTTC,CASSRFSGAVGEQYF,TRBV7-2,15,TRBJ2-7,-,-
TGTGCCAGCAGTTACTCCGGGGGATCCGGCTACGAGCAGTACTTC,CASSYSGGSGYEQYF,TRBV6-5,15,TRBJ2-7,-,-
TGTGCCAGCAGCTTCGACAGGCGGGCTGAAGCTTTCTTT,CASSFDRRAEAFF,TRBV7-6,13,TRBJ1-1,few,-
TGTGCCAGTAGTAGTTTCCCCCAACCGAACACTGAAGCTTTCTTT,CASSSFPQPNTEAFF,TRBV19,15,TRBJ1-1,-,-
TGTGCCAGCTCCCAAAGTCAAAATGAGCAGTTCTTC,CASSQSQNEQFF,TRBV18,12,TRBJ2-1,-,-
TGTGCCAGCAGCTTGTTTCTTGGGGAAGGAAATGAAAAACTGTTTTTT,CASSLFLGEGNEKLFF,TRBV5-8,16,TRBJ1-4,once,-
TGTGCCAGTAGTCTTCGATCCGGGACTTACTCCTACGAGCAGTACTTC,CASSLRSGTYSYEQYF,TRBV19,16,TRBJ2-7,-,-
TGCGCCAGCAGTTTGGGCTCTGGGGCCAACGTCCTGACTTTC,CASSLGSGANVLTF,TRBV5-1,14,TRBJ2-6,-,-
TGTGCCAGCAGTTGGGACAGGAGGAACACTGAAGCTTTCTTT,CASSWDRRNTEAFF,TRBV27,14,TRBJ1-1,few,TRBD1
TGTGCCAGTAGAGCGGGACAGGGGGCTTACGAGCAGTACTTC,CASRAGQGAYEQYF,TRBV14,14,TRBJ2-7,-,TRBD1
TGTGCCAGCAGCCTCTTAGGAGAGGGAGATACGCAGTATTTT,CASSLLGEGDTQYF,TRBV27,14,TRBJ2-3,-,-
TGTGCCACCGACCCCGGACAGGGAGGGTTAAACATTCAGTACTTC,CATDPGQGGLNIQYF,TRBV15,15,TRBJ2-4,-,-
TGCAGCGTGGGGGACAGGAATCAGCCCCAGCATTTT,CSVGDRNQPQHF,TRBV29-1,12,TRBJ1-5,-,TRBD1
TGTGCCAGCAGCGCTTTTGGACAGGGTTGGGACGAGCAGTACTTC,CASSAFGQGWDEQYF,TRBV7-3,15,TRBJ2-7,-,TRBD1
TGTGCCAGCAGCGGAGGACAGGGTCCCGGGGAGCTGTTTTTT,CASSGGQGPGELFF,TRBV5-8,14,TRBJ2-2,-,TRBD1
TGTGCCAGCAGCCCCGGGATCAGCGGCGTCGAGCAGTACTTC,CASSPGISGVEQYF,TRBV5-4,14,TRBJ2-7,-,-
TGTGCCAGCAGACCTAGTGGGCGCCCGAATCAGCCCCAGCATTTT,CASRPSGRPNQPQHF,TRBV7-2,15,TRBJ1-5,-,-
TGTGCCATCAGGGGTATCGGGACAGATACGCAGTATTTT,CAIRGIGTDTQYF,TRBV10-3,13,TRBJ2-3,-,-
TGTGCCAGCAGCCTCACAGGGACCGACTACACCTTC,CASSLTGTDYTF,TRBV6-5,12,TRBJ1-2,-,-
TGTGCCAGCAGCCCCCGGACCTCACCCCTCCACTTT,CASSPRTSPLHF,TRBV5-8,12,TRBJ1-6,-,-
TGCGCCAGCAGCTTCGAGGGGGCAAGGATCTACGAGCAGTACTTC,CASSFEGARIYEQYF,TRBV5-1,15,TRBJ2-7,-,TRBD1
TGTGCCAGCAGTTCCCCACTGGGGCAGTACTTC,CASSSPLGQYF,TRBV28,11,TRBJ2-7,few,-
TGTGCCAGCAGTTCGACCGGGGACAGGCGAGCTAACTATGGCTACACCTTC,CASSSTGDRRANYGYTF,TRBV28,17,TRBJ1-2,-,TRBD1
TGTGCCAGCAGCTTTTCAGCGGGAGTGTCCCTGAACAATGAGCAGTTCTTC,CASSFSAGVSLNNEQFF,TRBV7-3,17,TRBJ2-1,-,TRBD2
TGTGCTAGTGCTCCCCGGGGAGGGACCCAGTACTTC,CASAPRGGTQYF,TRBV12-5,12,TRBJ2-5,-,-
TGTGCCAGCAGCTCCACAGGGTCGTCCTACAATGAGCAGTTCTTC,CASSSTGSSYNEQFF,TRBV7-6,15,TRBJ2-1,-,-
TGTGCCAGCATCTCTGGAGCAACTAATGAAAAACTGTTTTTT,CASISGATNEKLFF,TRBV28,14,TRBJ1-4,-,-
TGTGCCATCAGTGACTCCACTCAGGCTTTCTTT,CAISDSTQAFF,TRBV10-3,11,TRBJ1-1,-,-
TGTGCCAGCAGTTTTGGGACAGGGAGAAATTGGCAGTACTTC,CASSFGTGRNWQYF,TRBV28,14,TRBJ2-7,-,TRBD1
TGCGCCTCCCAGGGGGGAGGGCCTAACTATGGCTACACCTTC,CASQGGGPNYGYTF,TRBV5-1,14,TRBJ1-2,once,TRBD1
TGTGCCAGTAGTATAAGCTCCTACAATGAGCAGTTCTTC,CASSISSYNEQFF,TRBV19,13,TRBJ2-1,-,-
TGTGCCAGCAGCTTCGGGGGAACCTATGGGGGAGCTGAAGCTTTCTTT,CASSFGGTYGGAEAFF,TRBV7-2,16,TRBJ1-1,-,-
TGTGCCAGCTCACCAAGGCGCAGCTACGAGCAGTACTTC,CASSPRRSYEQYF,TRBV18,13,TRBJ2-7,once,-
TGTGCCAGCAGTTTTAGCGGGAGCGAGCAGTACTTC,CASSFSGSEQYF,TRBV28,12,TRBJ2-7,-,TRBD2